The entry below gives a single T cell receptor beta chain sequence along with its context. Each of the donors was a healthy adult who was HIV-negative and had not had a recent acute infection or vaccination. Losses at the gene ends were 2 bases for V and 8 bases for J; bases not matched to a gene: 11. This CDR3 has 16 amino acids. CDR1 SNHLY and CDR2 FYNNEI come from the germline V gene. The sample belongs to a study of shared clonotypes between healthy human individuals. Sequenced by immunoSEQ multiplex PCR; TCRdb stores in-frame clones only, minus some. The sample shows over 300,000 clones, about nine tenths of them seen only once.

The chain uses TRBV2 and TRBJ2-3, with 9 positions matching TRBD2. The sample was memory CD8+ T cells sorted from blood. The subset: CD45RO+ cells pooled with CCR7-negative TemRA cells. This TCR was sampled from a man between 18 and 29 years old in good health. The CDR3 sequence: CASSETASGTLGTQYF. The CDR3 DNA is TGTGCCAGCAGTGAAACCGCTAGCGGGACCCTTGGTACGCAGTATTTT.